The clone carrying this T cell receptor (beta chain) was observed a handful of times. Its matching antigen is unknown. This specimen belongs to a study of CD8 T cells in ankylosing spondylitis. Findings of the study overall: Peripheral blood held disease-linked clones only at relatively low frequency, and these were CD8+. Made up of fewer than ten highly homologous variants, a TCR beta motif appeared characteristic of ankylosing spondylitis blood.

Scientists made TCR beta libraries using quantitative 5'-RACE with molecular barcodes. MiXCR, run by TCRdb on the 5' RACE reads, gives a single entry per CDR3 protein. Of about 36,000 distinct CDR3 sequences listed, around an eighth are singletons. This CDR3 contains 16 residues. Germline V gene lookup returns CDR1 SGHDT and CDR2 YYEEEE. After removal of 0 bases from V and 0 bases from J, the junction contained 5 bases not matched to a gene. The genes are TRBV5-6 and TRBJ2-7, with 8 bases lining up with TRBD2. The specimen was synovial fluid, either unsorted or a sorted T cell fraction (not recorded which). The receptor comes from a male donor with ankylosing spondylitis. The CDR3 region has the DNA TGTGCCAGCAGCTTGGCCAGCGGGGGTTTCTCCTACGAGCAGTACTTC. Encoded protein: CASSLASGGFSYEQYF.